This T cell receptor (beta chain) was sequenced for a study of beta chain features in type 1 diabetes (dated by TCRdb to 2016 to 2018). A note on the overall study: Mean age, gender distribution, total cell number and subset yield were not different between patients and healthy donors. A total of some 100,000,000 sorted cells were examined across all samples, and a strong correlation was observed between cell number per subset and RNA yield. The study compared the TCRB repertoires of sorted circulating CD4+ T cell subsets in recently diagnosed type 1 diabetes patients with those in matched healthy donors. Regulatory and stem cell-like memory subsets were obtained from only 8 patients and roughly eight healthy donors, while naive and central memory subsets were obtained from all 30 or so donors.

This clone was recorded a few times. No antigen is known for it. There are no base qualities to consult, and no much larger clone falls within one base. All of the isolated RNA was reverse transcribed with the High Capacity cDNA Reverse Transcription Kit, so expressed TCRB transcripts were sequenced. Deep immunoSEQ sequencing was performed on naive, central memory and regulatory T cell samples, with an average of roughly 3.3 million total reads per sample. Sorted cells were lysed in RLT buffer, and RNA was extracted using DNase-treated RNeasy Micro or Mini kits according to cell number. Each cell subset was processed on its own to prevent cross-contamination, while patient and healthy donor samples were processed together. The immunoSEQ multiplex PCR was used to amplify TCRB sequences from cDNA, generating 87-bp fragments that spanned the CDR3 region. Sequencing of the amplicons was done on the Illumina HiSeq platform. Concerning the study's data processing: PCR bias was corrected computationally using synthetic template baselines, and reads within Hamming distance 2 were collapsed, with unmergeable singletons discarded. Reads were aligned against IMGT to assign V, D and J genes, CDR3 length and insertions or deletions at six rearrangement sites. Within each subset, clonotype counts were normalized to sorted cell number, after which true diversity and Gini coefficients were computed with the tcR R package. The overlap coefficient, calculated on TCRB nucleotide sequences, was used to measure repertoire sharing. Out-of-frame TCRB sequences from naive cells were analyzed as a proxy for the pre-selection repertoire. TCRdb carries this immuneACCESS record with in-frame sequences only. Its versions omit some clonotypes, under half of them owing to an unresolved V gene in the studies checked, with the rest unexplained. V and J calls and clone size come straight from that table; D and trimming were deduced from the DNA. For this sample the table gives about 270,000 clones, of which roughly an eighth were detected only once. The top ten clonotypes cover under 0.02% of the sample.

Points the paper makes about the study in general: Because cDNA was sequenced instead of genomic DNA, activated cells with high expression could be over-represented, although the groups did not differ in activation or CD3 levels. Naive, central memory and regulatory TCRB repertoires appeared more similar among patients than among healthy donors. At VDJ recombination sites, patients with type 1 diabetes made fewer insertions and deleted more nucleotides, a pattern implying thymic rearrangement abnormalities. PCR might favor shorter templates, but patient and control samples were amplified and corrected together, so any skew would affect both groups equally. In all four CD4+ subsets, TCRB CDR3 length was moderately but significantly shorter in type 1 diabetes patients. Because the HLA sub-analyses included only small numbers of individuals, any influence of HLA type on TCRB rearrangement was left unresolved.

Each donor gave one peripheral blood draw, averaging approximately 110 mL, which was collected into heparinised tubes. Naive, central memory, regulatory and stem cell-like memory CD4+ T cells were sorted on a BD FACSAria II using a panel including CD45RO, CCR7, CD25, CD127, CD95 and CD27. Every sorted population had a purity above 95%. PBMCs were isolated immediately by Lymphoprep density gradient centrifugation and stained directly without culture. So that batch effects would be minimized, each experiment stained and sorted samples in pairs, pairing one healthy donor with one patient. Reading from cysteine to phenylalanine, the CDR3 counts 13 amino acids. Left in the record is the CDR3 DNA by itself, 39 bases read in frame from the first base. At the junction V is shortened by 4 bases and J by 7 bases; bases outside the gene matches: 5. The germline V gene (reference sequence) supplies CDR1 LNHDA and CDR2 SQIVND.

The source material was naive CD4+ T cells from blood. Sample cell subset or site, as interpreted from the label and publication: true naive CD4+ T cells. The chain uses TRBV19 and TRBJ2-3, with 7 middle bases fitting TRBD2. This TCR was recovered from a young man with type 1 diabetes. CDR3 protein: CASSTSGYYTQYF. At the DNA level, the sequence is TGTGCCAGTAGTACTAGCGGCTATTATACGCAGTATTTT.